Below are 18 T cell receptor beta chains sequenced from a single sample in a study of graft-versus-host responses after intestinal transplantation. Sequenced by immunoSEQ multiplex PCR; TCRdb stores in-frame clones only, minus some. The sample carries more than 55,000 clones, roughly 90% recorded once. The source was PBMCs, collected 26 days after transplant. All receptors derive from a human patient who received an intestinal transplant, so some T cells may come from the graft donor.

The V gene is TRBV28, the J gene TRBJ1-6; TRBD1 agrees at 7 bases. V trimming: 3 bases; J trimming: 14 bases; junction bases outside the gene matches: 7. The CDR3 runs 13 residues. Germline V gene sequence: CDR1 MDHEN, CDR2 SYDVKM. The CDR3 reads CASSFKGGSALHF. The CDR3 region has the DNA TGTGCCAGCAGTTTTAAAGGGGGCTCGGCCCTCCACTTT.

The rearrangement joins TRBV9 to TRBJ1-6; TRBD1 aligns across 10 bases. V shed 3 bases and J 7 bases; nucleotides not matched to a gene: 13. This CDR3 is 18 amino acids long. CDR1 is SGDLS and CDR2 is YYNGEE in the germline V gene. The CDR3 coding sequence is TGTGCCAGCAGCGGTTCGGCGACAGGGGGCCCCGACAATTCACCCCTCCACTTT. It yields the protein CASSGSATGGPDNSPLHF.

This chain links TRBV5-8 with TRBJ1-5, with 9 bases aligning to TRBD1. The CDR3 has 18 amino acids. Germline loops: CDR1 SGHTS, CDR2 YDEGEE. Trimming removed 0 bases from V and 0 bases from J; junction bases left unmatched: 7. The CDR3 region is CASSLVGQGTYSNQPQHF. CDR3 bases: TGTGCCAGCAGCTTGGTGGGACAGGGTACCTATAGCAATCAGCCCCAGCATTTT.

The chain joins TRBV27 to TRBJ1-6, with TRBD1 as a possible D gene (5 bases). The V gene lost 1 base and the J gene lost 7 bases, with 8 bases spanning the gap. Looked up from germline, CDR1 is MNHEY and CDR2 is SMNVEV (reference sequence). This CDR3 contains 14 residues. CDR3 in DNA: TGTGCCAGCAGTTTATGGGAGGGGAATTCACCCCTCCACTTT. Translated, it gives CASSLWEGNSPLHF.

V is TRBV28 and J is TRBJ2-2; TRBD2 aligns across 14 bases. This CDR3 spans 18 amino acids. After removal of 7 bases from V and 3 bases from J, the junction contained 10 bases not matched to a gene. The germline gives CDR1 MDHEN, CDR2 SYDVKM. CDR3 nucleotide sequence: TGTGCCAGCAACTCTATGGGACTAGCGGGAGCGGACACCGGGGAGCTGTTTTTT. Protein: CASNSMGLAGADTGELFF.

The CDR3 spells CASSWGQQETQYF. The DNA for the CDR3 is TGTGCCAGTTCCTGGGGACAGCAAGAGACCCAGTACTTC. V gene TRBV7-3 combines with J gene TRBJ2-5; TRBD1 agrees at 7 bases. CDR3 length: 13 residues. Trimming at V came to 9 bases and at J to 2 bases, leaving 6 bases not matched to a gene. CDR1 and CDR2 from the germline V gene are SGHTA and FQGTGA.

V gene TRBV10-3 combines with J gene TRBJ2-3; 8 positions agree with TRBD2. This CDR3 contains 17 residues. V gave up 7 bases and J gave up 0 bases; unmatched junction bases: 12. CDR1 and CDR2 from the germline V gene are ENHRY and SYGVKD. CDR3 sequence (DNA): TGTGCCATCAACCTCGACCCCCGGGGGGGCAGCACAGATACGCAGTATTTT. The encoded protein is CAINLDPRGGSTDTQYF.

The rearrangement links TRBV19 to TRBJ1-2; tentative D call: TRBD1 (5 bases). The germline V and J ends were trimmed by 4 bases and 7 bases, with 7 bases remaining between them. The CDR3 consists of 11 residues. In germline, CDR1 is LNHDA, CDR2 SQIVND (reference sequence). The CDR3 DNA sequence: TGTGCCAGTAGTAAAGGGGTTGGCTACACCTTC. Translation gives CASSKGVGYTF.

The chain combines TRBV28 with TRBJ1-5; 7 nucleotides match TRBD1. The trim removed 2 bases at V and 6 bases at J, leaving 4 bases unmatched. The germline gives CDR1 MDHEN, CDR2 SYDVKM. The CDR3 runs to 14 residues. CDR3 amino acids: CASSLNRGGQPQHF. Written as DNA, the CDR3 is TGTGCCAGCAGTTTAAACAGGGGAGGTCAGCCCCAGCATTTT.

V usage is TRBV4-2 and J usage is TRBJ1-1, with unresolved D. The CDR3 is 13 amino acids. Trimming cost V 1 base and J 1 base, with 4 bases left between them. Germline V gene lookup returns CDR1 LGHNA and CDR2 YNFKEQ. CDR3 residues: CASSQGGNTEAFF. In nucleotides, the CDR3 is TGTGCCAGCAGCCAAGGAGGGAACACTGAAGCTTTCTTT.

The count of this clone is one. This chain joins TRBV5-4 and TRBJ2-1; 9 bases agree with TRBD2. V lost 4 bases to trimming and J lost 4 bases; unmatched junction nucleotides: 6. Germline V gene lookup returns CDR1 SGHNT and CDR2 YYREEE (reference sequence). This CDR3 has 15 residues. The CDR3 DNA is TGTGCCAGCAGCCCTATAGCGGGGGAATACAATGAGCAGTTCTTC. The encoded protein is CASSPIAGEYNEQFF.

The chain is built from TRBV9 and TRBJ2-1, with 7 bases identical to TRBD1. V trimming: 0 bases; J trimming: 7 bases; junction bases outside the gene matches: 16. This CDR3 has 18 amino acids. Germline CDR1 SGDLS, CDR2 YYNGEE. CDR3 in amino acids: CASSVVGSGRGSWNEQFF. As DNA, the CDR3 is TGTGCCAGCAGCGTAGTAGGGAGTGGCAGGGGGTCTTGGAATGAGCAGTTCTTC.

V and J are TRBV11-2 and TRBJ2-7; 12 bases align to TRBD2. Trimming removed 5 bases from V and 7 bases from J; junction bases left unmatched: 6. The CDR3 runs to 14 residues. Germline CDR1 is SGHAT and CDR2 is FQNNGV. The CDR3 region is CASSPLAGGREQYF. CDR3 nucleotide sequence: TGTGCCAGCAGCCCCCTAGCGGGGGGGCGTGAGCAGTACTTC.

J is TRBJ2-1 and V is TRBV4-1; D might be TRBD2 (7 bases). CDR1 and CDR2 (germline): MGHRA, YSYEKL. The CDR3 has 16 amino acids. V lost 0 bases, J lost 7 bases, and 16 bases lay in between. This CDR3 reads CASSQEGGAALNEQFF. The CDR3 DNA sequence: TGCGCCAGCAGCCAAGAGGGGGGGGCGGCGTTGAATGAGCAGTTCTTC.

The chain couples TRBV5-4 to TRBJ2-1, with 9 bases lining up with TRBD1. The J segment lost 3 bases and the V segment lost 4 bases, leaving 5 bases of the junction unmatched. The CDR3 length is 15 residues. Germline CDR1 SGHNT, CDR2 YYREEE (reference sequence). The CDR3 reads CASSQGQGSYNEQFF. CDR3 DNA sequence: TGTGCCAGCAGCCAGGGACAGGGAAGCTACAATGAGCAGTTCTTC.

CDR3 sequence reads: CASSPSGGASYEQYV. In nucleotides, the CDR3 is TGCGCCAGCAGCCCTAGCGGGGGAGCATCCTACGAGCAGTACGTC. V usage is TRBV4-1 and J usage is TRBJ2-7; 10 bases are shared with TRBD2. Germline assignment: CDR1 MGHRA and CDR2 YSYEKL. J was trimmed by 1 base and V by 4 bases; bases with no gene match: 4. The CDR3 extends over 15 amino acids.

This sequence joins TRBV2 and TRBJ2-1, with 11 bases that match TRBD2. The CDR3 is 14 amino acids. With 4 bases clipped from V and 8 bases from J, the junction kept 4 bases outside the gene matches. CDR1 is SNHLY, CDR2 FYNNEI, per germline. The CDR3 region has the DNA TGTGCCAGCAGTGGACTAGCGGGAAGCTATGAGCAGTTCTTC. It codes for CASSGLAGSYEQFF.

This chain's CDR3 is CASSLGSGSSYNSPLHF. CDR3 coding DNA: TGTGCCAGCAGCTTGGGGTCGGGGAGCTCCTATAATTCACCCCTCCACTTT. The gene calls are TRBV5-4 and TRBJ1-6; D unclear. Trimming cost V 0 bases and J 0 bases, with 10 bases left between them. The CDR3 runs 17 residues. The germline CDR1 and CDR2 sequences are SGHNT and YYREEE (reference sequence).